This T cell receptor (beta chain) originates from a study of beta chain features in type 1 diabetes. Turning to the study itself: Age, gender, cell numbers and subset yield matched between patients and controls.

Investigators reverse transcribed all isolated RNA, so they sequenced expressed TCRB transcripts. TCRdb keeps only in-frame clones here, not all; method: immunoSEQ multiplex PCR. Here the sample spans 500,000 to 850,000 clones, 11% to 15% being singletons. Broader study findings: Type 1 diabetes patients showed a moderate but significant shortening of TCRB CDR3s in all four CD4+ subsets.

Trimming took off 3 bases at V and 1 base at J, with 13 bases between the two ends. The CDR3 runs to 17 residues. Germline CDR1 is KGHSH and CDR2 is LQKENI. This clone was recorded a few times. Its antigen is still unknown. Sequencing input: naive CD4+ T cells from blood. V and J are TRBV18 and TRBJ2-6; no clear D. The sequence derives from a man aged 18 to 30 with type 1 diabetes. CDR3 loop: CASSPGPFESGANVLTF. CDR3 DNA sequence: TGTGCCAGCTCACCCGGACCCTTTGAATCTGGGGCCAACGTCCTGACTTTC.